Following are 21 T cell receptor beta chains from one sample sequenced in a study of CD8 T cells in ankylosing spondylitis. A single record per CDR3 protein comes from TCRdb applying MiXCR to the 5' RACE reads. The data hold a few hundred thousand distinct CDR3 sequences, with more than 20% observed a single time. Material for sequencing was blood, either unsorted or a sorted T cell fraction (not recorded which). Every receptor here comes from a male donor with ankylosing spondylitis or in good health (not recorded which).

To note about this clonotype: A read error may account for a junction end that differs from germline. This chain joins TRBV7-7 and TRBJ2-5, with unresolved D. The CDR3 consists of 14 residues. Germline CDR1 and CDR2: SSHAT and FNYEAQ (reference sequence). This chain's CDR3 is CASSTDPYSETQYF. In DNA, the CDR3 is TGTGCTAGCAGCACCGATCCGTATTCGGAGACCCAGTACTTC.

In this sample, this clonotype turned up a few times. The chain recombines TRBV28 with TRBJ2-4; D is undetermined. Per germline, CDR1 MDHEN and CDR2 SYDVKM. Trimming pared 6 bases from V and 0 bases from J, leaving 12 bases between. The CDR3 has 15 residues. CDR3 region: CASSPGPIAKNIQYF. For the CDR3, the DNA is TGTGCCAGCAGCCCCGGACCAATAGCCAAAAACATTCAGTACTTC.

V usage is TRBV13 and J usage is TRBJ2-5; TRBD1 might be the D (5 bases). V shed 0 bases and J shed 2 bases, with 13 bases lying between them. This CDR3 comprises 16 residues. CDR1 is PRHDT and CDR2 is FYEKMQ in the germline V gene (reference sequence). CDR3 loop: CASSLGTEENQETQYF. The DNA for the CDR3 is TGTGCCAGCAGCTTAGGGACAGAGGAAAATCAAGAGACCCAGTACTTC. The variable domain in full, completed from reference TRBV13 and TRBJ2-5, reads AAGVIQSPRHLIKEKRETATLKCYPIPRHDTVYWYQQGPGQDPQFLISFYEKMQSDKGSIPDRFSAQQFSDYHSELNMSSLELGDSALYFCASSLGTEENQETQYFGPGTRLLVL.

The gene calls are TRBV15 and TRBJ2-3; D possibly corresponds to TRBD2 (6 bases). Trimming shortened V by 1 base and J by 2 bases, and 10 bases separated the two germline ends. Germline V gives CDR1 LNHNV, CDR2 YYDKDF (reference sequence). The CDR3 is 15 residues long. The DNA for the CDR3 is TGTGCCACCAGCAGAGTTAGCGGACACACAGATACGCAGTATTTT. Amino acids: CATSRVSGHTDTQYF.

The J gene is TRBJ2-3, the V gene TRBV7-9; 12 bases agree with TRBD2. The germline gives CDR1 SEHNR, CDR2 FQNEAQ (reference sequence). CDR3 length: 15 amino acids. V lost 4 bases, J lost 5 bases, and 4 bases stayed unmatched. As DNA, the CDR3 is TGTGCCAGCAGCTGGACTAGCGGGGAAGTAGATACGCAGTATTTT. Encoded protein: CASSWTSGEVDTQYF.

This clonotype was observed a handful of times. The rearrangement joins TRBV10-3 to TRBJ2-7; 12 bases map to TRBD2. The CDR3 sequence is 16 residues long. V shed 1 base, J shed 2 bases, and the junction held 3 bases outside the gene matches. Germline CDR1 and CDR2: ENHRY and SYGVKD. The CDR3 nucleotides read TGTGCCATCAGTGAGTTAGGACTAGCGGGGACCTACGAGCAGTACTTC. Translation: CAISELGLAGTYEQYF.

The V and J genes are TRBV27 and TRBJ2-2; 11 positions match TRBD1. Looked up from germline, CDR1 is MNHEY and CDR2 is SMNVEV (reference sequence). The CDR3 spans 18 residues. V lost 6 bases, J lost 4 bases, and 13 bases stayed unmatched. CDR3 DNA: TGTGCCAGCAGCCCTTTCACAGGGGACAGGGGGTTCACCGGGGAGCTGTTTTTT. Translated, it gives CASSPFTGDRGFTGELFF.

The DNA of the CDR3 is TGTGCCAGCAGCTTACGGGGCATCCCAGGGGATGGCTACACCTTC. As protein: CASSLRGIPGDGYTF. The chain links TRBV7-2 to TRBJ1-2, with D tentatively TRBD1 (6 bases). Trimming pared 2 bases from V and 6 bases from J, leaving 16 bases between. Germline CDR1 SGHTA, CDR2 FQGNSA. The CDR3 has 15 residues.

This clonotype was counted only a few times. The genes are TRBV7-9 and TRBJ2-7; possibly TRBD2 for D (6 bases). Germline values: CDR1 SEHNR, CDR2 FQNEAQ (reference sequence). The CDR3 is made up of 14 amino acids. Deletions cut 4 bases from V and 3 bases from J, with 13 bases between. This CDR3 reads CASSSTVGGYEQYF. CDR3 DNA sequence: TGTGCCAGCAGCTCGACAGTGGGAGGCTACGAGCAGTACTTC.

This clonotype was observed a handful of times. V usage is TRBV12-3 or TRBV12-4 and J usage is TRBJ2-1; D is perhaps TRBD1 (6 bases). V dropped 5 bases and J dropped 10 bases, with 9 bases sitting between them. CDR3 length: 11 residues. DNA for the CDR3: TGTGCCAGCAGTGGGGGCCAAGAGCAGTTCTTC. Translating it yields CASSGGQEQFF.

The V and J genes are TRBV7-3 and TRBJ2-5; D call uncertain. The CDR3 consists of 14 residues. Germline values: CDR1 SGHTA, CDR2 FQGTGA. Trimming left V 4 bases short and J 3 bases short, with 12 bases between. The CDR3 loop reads CASSSSSNEETQYF. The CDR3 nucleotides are TGTGCCAGCAGCTCCTCAAGCAATGAAGAGACCCAGTACTTC.

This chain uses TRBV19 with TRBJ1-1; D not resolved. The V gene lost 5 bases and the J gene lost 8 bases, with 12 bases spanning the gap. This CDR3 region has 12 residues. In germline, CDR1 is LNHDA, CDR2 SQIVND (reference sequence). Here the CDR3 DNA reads TGTGCCAGTAGTTTGGCAGGAGCAGAAGCTTTCTTT. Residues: CASSLAGAEAFF.

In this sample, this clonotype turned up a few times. CDR3 loop: CSARSFAGTGGHEQYF. CDR3 nucleotide sequence: TGCAGTGCTAGATCTTTTGCCGGGACAGGGGGCCACGAGCAGTACTTC. The chain is built from TRBV20-1 and TRBJ2-7, with TRBD1 identical over 12 bases. The CDR3 extends over 16 amino acids. V lost 2 bases and J lost 5; bases outside the gene matches: 10. In germline, CDR1 is DFQATT, CDR2 SNEGSKA (reference sequence).

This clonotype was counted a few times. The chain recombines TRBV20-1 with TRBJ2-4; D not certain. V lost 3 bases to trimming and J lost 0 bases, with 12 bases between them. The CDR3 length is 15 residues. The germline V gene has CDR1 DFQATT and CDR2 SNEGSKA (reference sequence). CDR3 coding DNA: TGCAGTGCTAGGGAGACTTTCCTAGCCAAAAACATTCAGTACTTC. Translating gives CSARETFLAKNIQYF.

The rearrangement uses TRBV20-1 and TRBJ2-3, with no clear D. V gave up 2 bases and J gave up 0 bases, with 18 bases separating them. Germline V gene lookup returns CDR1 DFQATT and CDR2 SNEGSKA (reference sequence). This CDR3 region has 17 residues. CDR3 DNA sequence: TGCAGTGCTAGACCGGCTCCCTCTAGTAGGAGCACAGATACGCAGTATTTT. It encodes CSARPAPSSRSTDTQYF.

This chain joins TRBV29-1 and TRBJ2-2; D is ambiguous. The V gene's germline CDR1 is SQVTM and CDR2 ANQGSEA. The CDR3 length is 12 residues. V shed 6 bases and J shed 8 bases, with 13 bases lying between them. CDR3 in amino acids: CSVLSGPGELFF. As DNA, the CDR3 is TGCAGCGTCCTATCTGGCCCAGGGGAGCTGTTTTTT.

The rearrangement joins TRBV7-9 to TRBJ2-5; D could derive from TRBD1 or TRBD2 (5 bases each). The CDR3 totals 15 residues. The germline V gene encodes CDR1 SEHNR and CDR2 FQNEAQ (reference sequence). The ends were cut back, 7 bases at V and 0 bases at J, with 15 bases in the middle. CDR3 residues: CASNRGAPDQETQYF. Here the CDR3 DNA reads TGTGCCAGCAACCGAGGGGCCCCCGACCAAGAGACCCAGTACTTC.

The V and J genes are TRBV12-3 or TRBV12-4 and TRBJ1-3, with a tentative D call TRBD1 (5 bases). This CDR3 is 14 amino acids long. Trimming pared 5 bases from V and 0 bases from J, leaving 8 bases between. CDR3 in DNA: TGTGCCAGCAGTACCGGGACCTCTGGAAACACCATATATTTT. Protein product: CASSTGTSGNTIYF.

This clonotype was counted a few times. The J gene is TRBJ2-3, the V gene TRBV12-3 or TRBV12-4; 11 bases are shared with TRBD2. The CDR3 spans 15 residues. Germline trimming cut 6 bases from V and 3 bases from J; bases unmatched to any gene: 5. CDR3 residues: CASSHASGRTDTQYF. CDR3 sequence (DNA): TGTGCCAGCAGCCATGCTAGCGGGAGGACAGATACGCAGTATTTT.

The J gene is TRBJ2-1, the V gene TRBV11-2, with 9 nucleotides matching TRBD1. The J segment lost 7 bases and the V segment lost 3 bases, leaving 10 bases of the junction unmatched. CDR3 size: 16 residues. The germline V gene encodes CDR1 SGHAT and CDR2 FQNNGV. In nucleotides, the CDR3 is TGTGCCAGCAGCTTCCGGAACAGGGGGCAATCAAATGAGCAGTTCTTC. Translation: CASSFRNRGQSNEQFF.

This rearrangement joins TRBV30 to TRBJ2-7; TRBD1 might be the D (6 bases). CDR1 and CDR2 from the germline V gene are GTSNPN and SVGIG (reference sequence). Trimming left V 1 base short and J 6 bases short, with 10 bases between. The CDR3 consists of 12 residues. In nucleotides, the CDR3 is TGTGCCTGGAGTGCACAGGGATCCGAGCAGTACTTC. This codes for CAWSAQGSEQYF.